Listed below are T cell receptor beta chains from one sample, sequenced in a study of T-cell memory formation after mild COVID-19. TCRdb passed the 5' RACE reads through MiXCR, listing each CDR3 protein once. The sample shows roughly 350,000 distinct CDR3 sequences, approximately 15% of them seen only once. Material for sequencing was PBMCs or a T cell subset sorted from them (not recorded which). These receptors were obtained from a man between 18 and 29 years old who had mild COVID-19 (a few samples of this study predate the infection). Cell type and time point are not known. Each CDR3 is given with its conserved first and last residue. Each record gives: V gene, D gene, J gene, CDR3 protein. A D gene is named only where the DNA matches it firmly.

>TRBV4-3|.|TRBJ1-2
CASSQEGRGYNGYTF
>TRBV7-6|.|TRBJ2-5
CASSFGNGLQETQYF
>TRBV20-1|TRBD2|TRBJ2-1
CSARDGLANEQFF
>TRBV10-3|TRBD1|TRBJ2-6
CAILGQGTTGANVLTF
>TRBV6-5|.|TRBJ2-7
CASSYRCSGADSYEQYF
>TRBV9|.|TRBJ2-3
CASSVGSTDTQYF
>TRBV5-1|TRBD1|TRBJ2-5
CASFVGTGRLETQYF
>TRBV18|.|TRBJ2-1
CASSFTRDNEQFF
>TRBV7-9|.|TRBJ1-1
CASSTRGNTEAFF
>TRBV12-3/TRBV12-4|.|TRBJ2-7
CASSLLGEKASYEQYF
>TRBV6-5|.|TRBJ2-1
CASTRRVGSYNEQFF
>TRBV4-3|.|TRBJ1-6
CASSQEVGDSPLHF
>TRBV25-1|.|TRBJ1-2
CASSEFIRYGYTF
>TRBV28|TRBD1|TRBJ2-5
CASSLLEGTGLLETQYF
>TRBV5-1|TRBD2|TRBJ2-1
CASSKAGHEVSSEQFF
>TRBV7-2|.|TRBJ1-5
CASSQSSNQPQHF
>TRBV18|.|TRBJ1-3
CASSPDAGNTIYF
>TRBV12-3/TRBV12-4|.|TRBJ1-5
CASSLTASNQPQHF
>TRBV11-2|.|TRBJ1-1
CASSLERRRREAFF
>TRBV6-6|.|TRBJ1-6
CASSSPVGGRNFNSPLHF
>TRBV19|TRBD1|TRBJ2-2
CASSFGTGITGELFF
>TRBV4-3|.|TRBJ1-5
CASSASSGQPQHF